Reported below is one TCR beta chain. The data stem from a study of T cells of healthy individuals. TCRdb independently ran MiXCR on the 5' RACE reads; one entry per CDR3 protein. The repertoire holds about 96,000 distinct CDR3 sequences, with roughly 15% as singletons. This receptor was obtained from a human donor in good health.

The CDR3 reads CASSQGLAGTDTQYF. DNA of the CDR3: TGCGCCAGCAGCCAAGGACTAGCGGGCACAGATACGCAGTATTTT. The genes are TRBV4-1 and TRBJ2-3, with 9 bases fitting TRBD2. Trimming at V came to 1 base and at J to 1 base, leaving 0 bases not matched to a gene. The CDR3 has 15 amino acids. Germline values: CDR1 MGHRA, CDR2 YSYEKL.